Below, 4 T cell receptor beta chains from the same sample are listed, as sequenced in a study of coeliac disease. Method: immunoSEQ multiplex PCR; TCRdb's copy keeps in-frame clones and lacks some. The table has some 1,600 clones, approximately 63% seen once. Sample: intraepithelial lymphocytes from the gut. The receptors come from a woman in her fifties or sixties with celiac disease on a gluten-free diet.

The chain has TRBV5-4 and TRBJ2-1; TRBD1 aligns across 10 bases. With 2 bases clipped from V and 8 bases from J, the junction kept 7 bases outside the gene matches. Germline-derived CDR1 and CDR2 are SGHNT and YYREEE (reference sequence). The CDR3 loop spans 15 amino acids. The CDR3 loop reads CASSFPRQGADEQFF. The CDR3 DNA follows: TGTGCCAGCAGCTTCCCGAGACAGGGGGCTGATGAGCAGTTCTTC.

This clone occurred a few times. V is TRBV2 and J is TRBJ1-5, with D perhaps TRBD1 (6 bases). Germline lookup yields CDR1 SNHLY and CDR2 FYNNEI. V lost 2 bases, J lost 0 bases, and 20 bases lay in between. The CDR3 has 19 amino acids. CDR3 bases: TGTGCCAGCAGTGAAAACAGGGTTTACAACTACAATAGCAATCAGCCCCAGCATTTT. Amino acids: CASSENRVYNYNSNQPQHF.

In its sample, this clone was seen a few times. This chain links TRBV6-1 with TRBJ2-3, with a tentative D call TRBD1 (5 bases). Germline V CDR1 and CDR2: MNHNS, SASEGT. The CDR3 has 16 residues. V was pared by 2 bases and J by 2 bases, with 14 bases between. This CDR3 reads CASSEYRRGYTDTQYF. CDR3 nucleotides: TGTGCCAGCAGTGAATACAGAAGGGGATACACAGATACGCAGTATTTT.

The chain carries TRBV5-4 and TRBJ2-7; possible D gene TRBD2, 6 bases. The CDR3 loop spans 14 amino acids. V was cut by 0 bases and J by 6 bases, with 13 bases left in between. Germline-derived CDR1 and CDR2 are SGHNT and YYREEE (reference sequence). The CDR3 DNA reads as TGTGCCAGCAGCTTGGAGCAGGGAGCGGGCGAGCAGTACTTC. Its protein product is CASSLEQGAGEQYF.